This T cell receptor (beta chain) stems from a study of T cell repertoires in cytomegalovirus infection. In the study overall: Public TCR beta signature analysis indicated the presence of both CMV infection and matching HLA type.

Germline values: CDR1 SQVTM, CDR2 ANQGSEA. CDR3 length equals 14 residues. The V and J ends lost 4 bases and 0 bases, in that order; junction bases with no gene match: 3. This clonotype was observed many times. One entry per CDR3 protein, called by TCRdb with MiXCR from the reads. The repertoire holds 150,000 or so distinct CDR3 sequences, with about 6% as singletons. The sequence was collected from a human donor in good health (CMV status not recorded). Some clones in this sample may be carry-over from other donors' samples. J is TRBJ2-1 and V is TRBV29-1, with 7 positions matching TRBD2. Sequenced sample: PBMCs. CDR3 in DNA: TGCAGCGTTGCGGGGGGTAGCTCCTACAATGAGCAGTTCTTC. Its translation: CSVAGGSSYNEQFF.